The 26 T cell receptor beta chains given below trace back to one sample, sequenced in a study of T-cell reconstitution after alpha-beta-depleted transplantation in children. Unique molecular identifiers were used in preparing the TCRbeta library. Using its own MiXCR run on the PCR reads, TCRdb lists one record per CDR3 protein. The profile shows around 580,000 distinct CDR3 sequences, 23% of them singletons. The sample consisted of PBMCs, mostly from graft donor cells, taken 360 days after TCRalphabeta/CD19-depleted stem cell transplant. The receptors come from a boy younger than two who had a stem cell transplant for acute myeloid leukemia, so the T cells may come from the graft donor.

This clonotype was seen repeatedly, ten times or more. The chain joins TRBV6-1 to TRBJ2-3, with D hard to call. CDR3 length: 13 residues. The ends were cut back, 6 bases at V and 0 bases at J, with 7 bases in the middle. Germline lookup yields CDR1 MNHNS and CDR2 SASEGT. The CDR3 is CASRGTSTDTQYF. DNA of the CDR3: TGTGCCAGCAGGGGTACTAGCACAGATACGCAGTATTTT.

This clonotype was recorded only once. The genes are TRBV5-8 and TRBJ2-2; tentatively, D is TRBD2 (6 bases). Deletions cut 5 bases from V and 7 bases from J, with 12 bases between. The CDR3 spans 13 residues. Per the germline V gene, CDR1 is SGHTS and CDR2 is YDEGEE. The DNA of the CDR3 is TGTGCCAGCAGACGACTGGGAGGCGGGGAGCTGTTTTTT. Amino acid sequence: CASRRLGGGELFF. The full variable domain, rest sourced from reference TRBV5-8 and TRBJ2-2, is EAGVTQSPTHLIKTRGQQATLRCSPISGHTSVYWYQQALGLGLQFLLWYDEGEERNRGNFPPRFSGRQFPNYSSELNVNALELEDSALYLCASRRLGGGELFFGEGSRLTVL.

This sequence joins TRBV28 and TRBJ1-4; a possible D gene is TRBD1 (5 bases). The CDR3 covers 21 residues. The germline V gene encodes CDR1 MDHEN and CDR2 SYDVKM. V was trimmed by 3 bases and J by 8 bases, leaving 34 bases between them. The CDR3 coding sequence is TGTGCCAGCAGTTTTTATATTTGGGACGTACATCCATCGCACCAATTGGAAAAACTGTTTTTT. Its protein product is CASSFYIWDVHPSHQLEKLFF.

In this sample, this clonotype turned up many times. V and J are TRBV29-1 and TRBJ2-3; D may be TRBD2 (6 bases). Trimming pared 7 bases from V and 6 bases from J, leaving 20 bases between. CDR1 is SQVTM, CDR2 ANQGSEA, per germline. The CDR3 totals 14 residues. The CDR3: CSAGDLSPTDTQYF. CDR3 in DNA: TGCAGCGCGGGGGACCTAAGCCCGACGGATACGCAGTATTTT.

The chain combines TRBV15 with TRBJ2-7; 8 bases are shared with TRBD2. The germline CDR1 and CDR2 sequences are LNHNV and YYDKDF (reference sequence). This CDR3 is built from 13 residues. V shed 1 base and J 4 bases; nucleotides not matched to a gene: 0. This CDR3 reads CATSRVAGYEQYV. The DNA for the CDR3 is TGTGCCACCAGCAGAGTAGCGGGGTACGAGCAGTACGTC.

There are many counts of this clonotype. The J gene is TRBJ2-7, the V gene TRBV7-9; D is perhaps TRBD1 (5 bases). The length of the CDR3 is 12 residues. Germline assignment: CDR1 SEHNR and CDR2 FQNEAQ (reference sequence). Trimming left V 3 bases short and J 4 bases short, with 7 bases between. The CDR3 DNA reads as TGTGCCAGCAGCTTGACAGTTTACGAGCAGTACTTC. This encodes CASSLTVYEQYF.

This clonotype was recorded only once. The chain is built from TRBV20-1 and TRBJ2-3; no clear D gene. The CDR3 sequence is 11 residues long. V was clipped by 5 bases and J by 2 bases, with 5 bases between them. Germline CDR1 reads DFQATT; CDR2 reads SNEGSKA (reference sequence). The CDR3 region is CSAVFTDTQYF. The CDR3, as DNA: TGCAGTGCTGTTTTCACAGATACGCAGTATTTT.

V and J are TRBV29-1 and TRBJ2-1; 10 nucleotides match TRBD1. The germline V gene encodes CDR1 SQVTM and CDR2 ANQGSEA. The CDR3 is 13 residues long. V dropped 7 bases and J dropped 12; count of bases not matched to a gene: 12. This CDR3 reads CSADPGQGSLQFF. As DNA, the CDR3 is TGCAGCGCCGACCCGGGACAGGGGTCATTGCAGTTCTTC.

The chain carries TRBV9 and TRBJ2-6; tentatively, D is TRBD1 (5 bases). Looked up from germline, CDR1 is SGDLS and CDR2 is YYNGEE. The CDR3 extends over 18 amino acids. V dropped 0 bases and J dropped 4 bases, with 17 bases sitting between them. CDR3 coding DNA: TGTGCCAGCAGCGTAGTTCCAGGGAAAGTATCAGGGGCCAACGTCCTGACTTTC. This encodes CASSVVPGKVSGANVLTF.

This clonotype appeared many times. The CDR3 region is CSASDPRSSPLHF. The CDR3 DNA reads TGCAGTGCTAGTGACCCAAGGAGCTCACCCCTCCACTTT. The chain carries TRBV20-1 and TRBJ1-6; no reliable D call. Trimming took off 3 bases at V and 10 bases at J, with 13 bases between the two ends. There are 13 residues in the CDR3. In germline, CDR1 is DFQATT, CDR2 SNEGSKA (reference sequence).

This clonotype occurred a few times. V usage is TRBV6-5 and J usage is TRBJ2-3; D ambiguous. Germline values: CDR1 MNHEY, CDR2 SVGAGI. The CDR3 loop spans 13 amino acids. V lost 0 bases, J lost 6 bases, and 7 bases lay in between. CDR3 loop: CASSYSKADTQYF. The CDR3 DNA reads TGTGCCAGCAGTTACTCGAAGGCGGATACGCAGTATTTT.

The V gene is TRBV27, the J gene TRBJ2-3; D may be TRBD1 (6 bases). Germline-derived CDR1 and CDR2 are MNHEY and SMNVEV (reference sequence). This CDR3 has 15 amino acids. V was cut by 5 bases and J by 2 bases, with 14 bases left in between. The CDR3 is CASSHRDIYTDTQYF. Written as DNA, the CDR3 is TGTGCCAGCAGTCACCGGGACATCTACACAGATACGCAGTATTTT.

The V gene is TRBV11-1, the J gene TRBJ2-6; either TRBD1 or TRBD2 may supply D (5 bases each). The CDR3 sequence is 16 residues long. The V end lost 6 bases, the J end lost 0 bases, and 12 bases lay between the germline ends. Germline assignment: CDR1 SGHAT and CDR2 FQDESV (reference sequence). CDR3 protein: CASSSGTVSGANVLTF. DNA of the CDR3: TGTGCCAGCAGTTCCGGGACGGTCTCTGGGGCCAACGTCCTGACTTTC.

The chain couples TRBV5-1 to TRBJ1-3; D uncertain. The length of the CDR3 is 15 residues. Trimming shortened V by 0 bases and J by 0 bases, and 7 bases separated the two germline ends. Germline CDR1 and CDR2: SGHRS and YFSETQ. This CDR3 is CASSLEGVSGNTIYF. For the CDR3, the DNA is TGCGCCAGCAGCTTGGAGGGAGTCTCTGGAAACACCATATATTTT.

The chain combines TRBV7-2 with TRBJ1-5; no clear D. The CDR3 is 15 amino acids. The germline V gene encodes CDR1 SGHTA and CDR2 FQGNSA. V gave up 3 bases and J gave up 3 bases, with 12 bases separating them. The CDR3 protein is CASSFTSGHNQPQHF. CDR3 DNA: TGTGCCAGCAGCTTTACAAGCGGCCACAATCAGCCCCAGCATTTT.

The CDR3 reads CASSPQKILRANVLTF. In nucleotides, the CDR3 is TGTGCCAGCTCACCTCAGAAGATCTTAAGGGCCAACGTCCTGACTTTC. The V call is TRBV18, the J call TRBJ2-6; the D is unclear. The CDR3 has 16 residues. Between the trimmed V and J ends, which lost 3 bases and 5 bases, there was a span of 14 bases. Germline values: CDR1 KGHSH, CDR2 LQKENI.

The V gene is TRBV6-1, the J gene TRBJ2-5, with TRBD1 identical over 10 bases. The junction had 4 bases not matched to a gene; V was cut back by 4 bases and J by 5 bases. The V gene's germline CDR1 is MNHNS and CDR2 SASEGT. The CDR3 extends over 14 amino acids. Here the CDR3 reads CASSGTGGSETQYF. CDR3 bases: TGTGCCAGCAGTGGGACAGGGGGGAGTGAGACCCAGTACTTC.

This clonotype was observed a handful of times. V usage is TRBV4-3 and J usage is TRBJ1-1; D unclear. Germline CDR1 LGHNA, CDR2 YSLEER. The CDR3 length is 13 residues. V was pared by 0 bases and J by 8 bases, with 10 bases between. In DNA, the CDR3 is TGCGCCAGCAGCCAAGATATTGGGCTAGAAGCTTTCTTT. Its protein product is CASSQDIGLEAFF.

This clonotype was seen a few times. The chain has TRBV25-1 and TRBJ1-1; possible D gene TRBD1, 5 bases. This CDR3 comprises 17 residues. The V and J ends lost 11 bases and 0 bases respectively, with 25 bases between them. CDR1 and CDR2 from the germline V gene are MGHDK and SYGVNS. The CDR3 nucleotides are TGTGCCCTGACGGGACTCCTAGGAGTCGGCATGAACACTGAAGCTTTCTTT. Its protein is CALTGLLGVGMNTEAFF.

This chain joins TRBV12-3 or TRBV12-4 and TRBJ2-1; a possible D gene is TRBD1 (6 bases). The CDR3 contains 14 residues. V lost 5 bases, J lost 7 bases, and 15 bases lay in between. The CDR3 reads CASSLSQGWNEQFF. CDR3 bases: TGTGCCAGCAGTCTCTCACAGGGTTGGAATGAGCAGTTCTTC.

This clonotype has only a few counts. The chain joins TRBV20-1 to TRBJ2-7; TRBD2 is a possible D gene (5 bases). This CDR3 spans 18 amino acids. Germline V CDR1 and CDR2: DFQATT, SNEGSKA (reference sequence). V was clipped by 0 bases and J by 2 bases, with 23 bases between them. The CDR3 DNA is TGCAGTGCTAGAGATGCGACATCTTTCGGGGTGATCACCTACGAGCAGTACTTC. Protein sequence: CSARDATSFGVITYEQYF.

The chain is built from TRBV6-2 or TRBV6-3 and TRBJ2-5; a weak D match, TRBD2 (6 bases). V dropped 7 bases and J dropped 3 bases, with 15 bases sitting between them. CDR3 length equals 14 residues. Germline V gene data show CDR1 as MNHEY and CDR2 as SVGEGT. CDR3 DNA sequence: TGTGCCAGCACCCCGGCGGGGACCAAAGAGACCCAGTACTTC. Protein product: CASTPAGTKETQYF.

This chain joins TRBV29-1 and TRBJ1-4; 10 nucleotides match TRBD1. Looked up from germline, CDR1 is SQVTM and CDR2 is ANQGSEA. The CDR3 has 13 residues. Losses at the gene ends were 4 bases for V and 7 bases for J; bases not matched to a gene: 3. The CDR3 region is CSVGQGAGEKLFF. The CDR3 DNA reads TGCAGCGTTGGACAGGGGGCGGGTGAAAAACTGTTTTTT.

The rearrangement links TRBV20-1 to TRBJ2-1; D remains unclear. CDR1 and CDR2 from the germline V gene are DFQATT and SNEGSKA (reference sequence). This CDR3 spans 11 amino acids. CDR3: CSAPGDGEQFF. CDR3 DNA: TGCAGCGCTCCTGGAGATGGTGAGCAGTTCTTC.

Ten or more counts support this clonotype. The chain couples TRBV29-1 to TRBJ2-5; 9 bases are shared with TRBD1. In germline, CDR1 is SQVTM, CDR2 ANQGSEA. J gave up 0 bases and V 2 bases, and 7 bases lay outside the gene matches. The CDR3 consists of 16 residues. Here the CDR3 reads CSVENGQGINQETQYF. DNA of the CDR3: TGCAGCGTTGAAAACGGACAGGGGATCAACCAAGAGACCCAGTACTTC.

This clonotype was seen at least ten times. This chain joins TRBV20-1 and TRBJ2-5, with 13 bases fitting TRBD2. The germline V gene has CDR1 DFQATT and CDR2 SNEGSKA (reference sequence). The trim removed 3 bases at V and 7 bases at J, leaving 8 bases unmatched. There are 15 residues in the CDR3. The CDR3 DNA reads as TGCAGTGCTAGCACTAGCGGGGGGGGGACGCGGACCCAGTACTTC. As protein: CSASTSGGGTRTQYF.